This is a list of T cell receptor beta chains from one sample in a study of shared clonotypes between healthy human individuals. Using immunoSEQ multiplex PCR, the repertoire was profiled, and TCRdb retains in-frame clones only, with some absent. Altogether roughly 1,100,000 clones are present, about 74% being singletons, with the ten largest covering approximately 1.5%. The sample consisted of memory CD4+ T cells sorted from blood. The receptors here all came from a young man in good health. CDR3s include the opening cysteine and the closing phenylalanine or tryptophan. A D gene is named only where the DNA matches it firmly. Not all rows give a size; the values are once, few, many and, for expanded clones, a class.

TRBV11-3	.	TRBD2	TRBJ2-3	CASSLTGGPADTQYF	TGTGCCAGCAGCTTAACGGGGGGGCCGGCAGATACGCAGTATTTT
TRBV28	.	TRBD2	TRBJ2-1	CASSPIPLLAGRYNEQFF	TGTGCCAGCAGTCCCATTCCCCTCCTAGCGGGGCGATACAATGAGCAGTTCTTC
TRBV7-2	many	TRBD1	TRBJ2-1	CASSLGQGAYNEQFF	TGTGCCAGCAGCTTAGGGCAGGGGGCCTACAATGAGCAGTTCTTC
TRBV5-4	few	.	TRBJ2-5	CASSLAAQGETQYF	TGTGCCAGCAGCTTGGCGGCACAGGGAGAGACCCAGTACTTC
TRBV5-1	.	.	TRBJ2-6	CASSLGTISGANVLTF	TGCGCCAGCAGCCTTGGGACAATTTCTGGGGCCAACGTCCTGACTTTC
TRBV11-2	.	TRBD1	TRBJ2-7	CASRQGAYEQYF	TGTGCCAGCAGACAGGGGGCCTACGAGCAGTACTTC
TRBV7-9	.	TRBD1	TRBJ1-1	CASSLQTGANTEAFF	TGTGCCAGCAGCTTACAGACAGGGGCGAACACTGAAGCTTTCTTT
TRBV30	.	TRBD2	TRBJ2-1	CAWSVGSSGTYNEQFF	TGTGCCTGGAGTGTCGGGTCTAGCGGGACCTACAATGAGCAGTTCTTC
TRBV10-3	.	TRBD2	TRBJ2-3	CAISEILSGRAGESTDTQYF	TGTGCCATCAGTGAGATCCTTAGCGGGAGGGCCGGTGAGAGCACAGATACGCAGTATTTT
TRBV5-1	.	.	TRBJ2-5	CASRPGGETQYF	TGCGCCAGCAGACCAGGGGGGGAGACCCAGTACTTC
TRBV5-6	.	.	TRBJ2-5	CASSSKLEIQYF	TGTGCCAGCAGCTCCAAACTGGAAATCCAGTACTTC
TRBV5-1	.	.	TRBJ1-6	CASSLWTVINSPLHF	TGCGCCAGCAGCCTATGGACCGTGATTAATTCACCCCTCCACTTT
TRBV28	.	.	TRBJ2-7	CASSSALGGTYEQYF	TGTGCCAGCAGCTCCGCACTGGGCGGAACCTACGAGCAGTACTTC
TRBV6-1	.	TRBD1	TRBJ1-1	CASSSSGGRNTEAFF	TGTGCCAGCAGTTCTTCAGGGGGACGGAACACTGAAGCTTTCTTT
TRBV5-4	.	.	TRBJ2-4	CASSFSGGDIQYF	TGTGCCAGCAGCTTTTCTGGAGGGGACATTCAGTACTTC
TRBV5-1	few	.	TRBJ2-7	CASSLDRVGAEQYF	TGCGCCAGCAGCTTGGACAGGGTAGGGGCCGAGCAGTACTTC
TRBV5-1	few	.	TRBJ2-5	CASRTQETQYF	TGCGCCAGCAGGACACAAGAGACCCAGTACTTC
TRBV21-1	few	.	TRBJ2-7	CASSRDGYEQYF	TGTGCCAGCAGCAGGGACGGCTACGAGCAGTACTTC
TRBV28	.	.	TRBJ2-3	CASSLSPWRGSEDTQYF	TGTGCCAGCAGTTTATCCCCTTGGCGGGGTAGTGAGGATACGCAGTATTTT
TRBV5-1	.	TRBD1	TRBJ1-4	CASSSGTVTNEKLFF	TGCGCCAGCAGCTCGGGGACAGTGACTAATGAAAAACTGTTTTTT
TRBV9	.	.	TRBJ1-2	CASSVESSANYGYTF	TGTGCCAGCAGCGTAGAGAGCTCCGCTAACTATGGCTACACCTTC
TRBV2	.	TRBD1	TRBJ2-1	CASSDSGQGANNEQFF	TGTGCCAGCAGTGATTCTGGACAGGGGGCAAACAATGAGCAGTTCTTC
TRBV7-2	.	.	TRBJ2-7	CASSPRWTAYEQYF	TGTGCCAGCAGCCCTCGATGGACCGCCTACGAGCAGTACTTC
TRBV29-1	.	TRBD1	TRBJ1-1	CSVVDRDRLNTEAFF	TGCAGCGTTGTCGACCGGGACAGGTTGAACACTGAAGCTTTCTTT
TRBV7-2	.	TRBD1	TRBJ2-3	CASSLRQGSQYF	TGTGCCAGCAGCCTTAGACAGGGGTCGCAGTATTTT
TRBV5-1	.	.	TRBJ2-7	CASSSGASYEQYF	TGCGCCAGCAGCTCGGGGGCCAGCTACGAGCAGTACTTC
TRBV7-8	.	.	TRBJ1-2	CASSSGTLSGYTF	TGTGCCAGCAGCTCCGGGACACTCAGCGGCTACACCTTC
TRBV7-2	.	.	TRBJ2-7	CASSRVGDYEQYF	TGTGCCAGCAGCCGAGTAGGGGACTACGAGCAGTACTTC
TRBV19	.	TRBD1	TRBJ1-1	CASSIPLGQGIEAFF	TGTGCCAGTAGTATTCCCTTGGGACAGGGGATTGAAGCTTTCTTT
TRBV6-1	.	.	TRBJ1-1	CATSRQSNTEAFF	TGTGCCACGAGTAGACAGTCGAACACTGAAGCTTTCTTT
TRBV6-1	.	.	TRBJ1-5	CASSEATQVSQPQHF	TGTGCCAGCAGTGAAGCAACTCAGGTTAGTCAGCCCCAGCATTTT
TRBV5-4	.	.	TRBJ2-1	CASSPGAQGSYNEQFF	TGTGCCAGCAGCCCTGGAGCCCAGGGCTCCTACAATGAGCAGTTCTTC
TRBV7-8	.	TRBD1	TRBJ1-6	CASSFDLDRVDYNSPLHF	TGTGCCAGCAGCTTCGACCTGGACAGGGTCGACTATAATTCACCCCTCCACTTT
TRBV5-1	.	TRBD1	TRBJ1-1	CASSSTGGSVEAFF	TGCGCCAGCAGCTCGACAGGGGGGTCGGTTGAAGCTTTCTTT
TRBV19	.	.	TRBJ1-3	CASSMGTGGWGNTIYF	TGTGCCAGTAGTATGGGGACCGGTGGATGGGGAAACACCATATATTTT
TRBV4-1	once	.	TRBJ2-4	CASSQLGVAKNIQYF	TGCGCCAGCAGCCAACTGGGGGTAGCCAAAAACATTCAGTACTTC
TRBV9	.	.	TRBJ1-2	CASSVDGGPYGYTF	TGTGCCAGCAGCGTAGACGGGGGGCCCTATGGCTACACCTTC
TRBV2	once	.	TRBJ2-7	CASSERDEQYF	TGTGCCAGCAGTGAGAGGGACGAGCAGTACTTC
TRBV6-6	.	.	TRBJ2-5	CASSYPGYQETQYF	TGTGCCAGCAGTTACCCAGGGTACCAAGAGACCCAGTACTTC
TRBV29-1	.	TRBD2	TRBJ2-1	CSVDISGGAYNEQFF	TGCAGCGTTGACATTAGCGGGGGGGCCTACAATGAGCAGTTCTTC
TRBV28	.	.	TRBJ1-1	CASSSPPSRVAFF	TGTGCCAGCAGTTCCCCCCCAAGCCGGGTCGCTTTCTTT
TRBV11-3	.	.	TRBJ2-3	CASSPRGLGDTQYF	TGTGCCAGCAGCCCCCGTGGCCTTGGAGATACGCAGTATTTT
TRBV10-1	.	.	TRBJ1-2	CASRQHETGHGYTF	TGCGCCAGCAGGCAGCATGAGACAGGACATGGCTACACCTTC
TRBV19	.	.	TRBJ2-2	CASSADPKSGELFF	TGTGCCAGTAGTGCCGACCCAAAGTCCGGGGAGCTGTTTTTT
TRBV9	.	TRBD2	TRBJ2-3	CASSVAPAGVSTDTQYF	TGTGCCAGCAGCGTAGCACCGGCGGGAGTGAGCACAGATACGCAGTATTTT
TRBV12-5	.	.	TRBJ2-1	CASGSRSADEQFF	TGTGCTAGTGGTTCTAGGTCTGCGGATGAGCAGTTCTTC
TRBV30	.	.	TRBJ1-6	CAWVTEPIGSPLHF	TGTGCCTGGGTGACAGAGCCTATTGGTTCACCCCTCCACTTT
TRBV7-8	.	.	TRBJ1-2	CASSEAGGLYGYTF	TGTGCCAGCAGCGAGGCTGGGGGGCTCTATGGCTACACCTTC
TRBV5-1	.	.	TRBJ1-4	CASSLWAGRNEKLFF	TGCGCCAGCAGCTTGTGGGCAGGCCGCAATGAAAAACTGTTTTTT
TRBV18	.	TRBD1	TRBJ1-2	CASSNDRGDGYTF	TGTGCCAGCTCAAACGACAGGGGAGATGGCTACACCTTC
TRBV19	.	.	TRBJ1-3	CASSKDKGAGNTIYF	TGTGCCAGTAGTAAAGACAAGGGCGCTGGAAACACCATATATTTT
TRBV5-1	once	.	TRBJ2-7	CASSKNQGGRYEQYF	TGCGCCAGCAGCAAAAATCAGGGGGGACGGTACGAGCAGTACTTC
TRBV5-4	few	.	TRBJ1-1	CASSFGQNTEAFF	TGTGCCAGCAGCTTTGGGCAGAACACTGAAGCTTTCTTT
TRBV10-1	.	.	TRBJ2-7	CASSEGAFYEQYF	TGCGCCAGCAGTGAGGGAGCGTTCTACGAGCAGTACTTC
TRBV10-1	.	.	TRBJ2-3	CASSDDSTDTQYF	TGCGCCAGCAGTGATGATAGCACAGATACGCAGTATTTT